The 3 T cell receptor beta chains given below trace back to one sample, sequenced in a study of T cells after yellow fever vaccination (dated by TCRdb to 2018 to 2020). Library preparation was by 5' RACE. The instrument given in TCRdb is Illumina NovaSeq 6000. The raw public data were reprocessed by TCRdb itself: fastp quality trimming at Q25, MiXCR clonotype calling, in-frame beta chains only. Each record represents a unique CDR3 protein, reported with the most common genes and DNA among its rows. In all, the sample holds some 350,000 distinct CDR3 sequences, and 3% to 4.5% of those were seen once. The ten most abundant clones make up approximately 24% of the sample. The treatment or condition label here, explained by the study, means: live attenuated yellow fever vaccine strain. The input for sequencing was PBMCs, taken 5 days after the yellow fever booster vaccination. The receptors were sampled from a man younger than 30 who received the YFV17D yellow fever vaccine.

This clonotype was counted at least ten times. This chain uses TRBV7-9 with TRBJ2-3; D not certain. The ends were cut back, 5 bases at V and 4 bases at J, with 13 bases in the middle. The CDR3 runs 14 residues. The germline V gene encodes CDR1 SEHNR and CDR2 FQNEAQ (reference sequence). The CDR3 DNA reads TGTGCCAGCAGCCTAGGGAAAGTGGCAGATACGCAGTATTTT. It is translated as CASSLGKVADTQYF.

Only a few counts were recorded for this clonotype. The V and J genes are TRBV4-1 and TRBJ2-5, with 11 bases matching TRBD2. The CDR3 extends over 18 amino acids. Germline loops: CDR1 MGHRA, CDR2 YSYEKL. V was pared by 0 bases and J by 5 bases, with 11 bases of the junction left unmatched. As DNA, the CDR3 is TGCGCCAGCAGCCAAGATAAAGATAGCGGGGGGGCCTGGGAGACCCAGTACTTC. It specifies CASSQDKDSGGAWETQYF.

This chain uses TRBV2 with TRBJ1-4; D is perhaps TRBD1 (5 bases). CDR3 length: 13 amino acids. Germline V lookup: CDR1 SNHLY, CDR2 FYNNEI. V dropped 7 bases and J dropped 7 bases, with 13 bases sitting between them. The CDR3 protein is CASTRGFVEKLFF. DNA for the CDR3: TGTGCCAGCACCCGGGGGTTTGTTGAAAAACTGTTTTTT.